This is a list of T cell receptor beta chains from one sample in a study of identical twins. TCRdb reprocessed the 5' RACE reads via MiXCR and lists one record per CDR3 protein. Found here are roughly 690,000 distinct CDR3 sequences, roughly 6% of them singletons; the top ten hold 1.5% to 2%. The sample was naive T cells sorted from blood. The origin of the receptors is a man aged 18 to 30 in good health. Both conserved end residues are part of each CDR3. Each record gives: J gene, V gene, clone size, D gene, CDR3 DNA, CDR3 protein. The D gene is left open where the match is weak. A clone size is listed for some rows: how often the clone was seen (once, few, many), or a class if it is expanded.

>TRBJ1-5|TRBV20-1|many|-
TGCAGTGCTCCCGCGGGGGCCCATAGCAATCAGCCCCAGCATTTT
CSAPAGAHSNQPQHF
>TRBJ2-5|TRBV7-9|-|TRBD1
TGTGCCAGCAGCGCAGGGCTTGGGACAGGGTTAAGGGAGACCCAGTACTTC
CASSAGLGTGLRETQYF
>TRBJ2-7|TRBV28|-|-
TGTGCCAGCAGTTCGGGGTCACGGACCTACGAGCAGTACTTC
CASSSGSRTYEQYF
>TRBJ2-1|TRBV7-7|few|TRBD2
TGTGCCAGCAGCCCGTTTTTGGGCGGGAGTTCCTACAATGAGCAGTTCTTC
CASSPFLGGSSYNEQFF
>TRBJ2-3|TRBV5-1|-|-
TGCGCCAGCAGCCCACAAATACGTCTAGCGTCCACAGATACGCAGTATTTT
CASSPQIRLASTDTQYF
>TRBJ2-3|TRBV29-1|many|-
TGCAGCGTTGTCCGGGGGAGTGAGGGCACAGATACGCAGTATTTT
CSVVRGSEGTDTQYF
>TRBJ2-3|TRBV7-9|many|-
TGTGCCAGCAGCTGGGGGGTGGGGGCCACAGATACGCAGTATTTT
CASSWGVGATDTQYF
>TRBJ2-7|TRBV27|few|TRBD1
TGTGCCAGCAGTTTGAGGGACAGATATTCCTACGAGCAGTACTTC
CASSLRDRYSYEQYF
>TRBJ2-3|TRBV20-1|many|TRBD2
TGCAGTGCTAGAGATATAAGGGAGGGCGTGTCAGATACGCAGTATTTT
CSARDIREGVSDTQYF
>TRBJ1-2|TRBV30|few|-
TGTGCCTGGACCCAGGTGATCGGCTACACCTTC
CAWTQVIGYTF
>TRBJ2-7|TRBV6-2/TRBV6-3|few|TRBD2
TGTGCCAGCAGTGCAATCCTGACGGCGGGAGACTACGAGCAGTACTTC
CASSAILTAGDYEQYF
>TRBJ2-5|TRBV29-1|many|-
TGCAGCGGTTTTTCAGAGACCCAGTACTTC
CSGFSETQYF
>TRBJ2-6|TRBV10-3|-|-
TGTGCCATCAGTGAGCCTGGGGGAACTGGGGCCAACGTCCTGACTTTC
CAISEPGGTGANVLTF
>TRBJ2-1|TRBV7-8|many|TRBD1
TGTGCCAGCAGCATACAGGGGGCTGGCAATGAGCAGTTCTTC
CASSIQGAGNEQFF
>TRBJ1-5|TRBV4-2|few|-
TGTGCCAGCAGCCAAAGGGAAGGTATCAATCAGCCCCAGCATTTT
CASSQREGINQPQHF
>TRBJ2-5|TRBV30|-|-
TGTGCCTGGAGTGTACGAGGGGCCGAGACCCAGTACTTC
CAWSVRGAETQYF
>TRBJ2-2|TRBV2|-|-
TGTGCCAGCAGGCACCCCCGGGGACAGCGATCTAGCGGAGGAACCGGGGAGCTGTTTTTT
CASRHPRGQRSSGGTGELFF
>TRBJ2-3|TRBV20-1|many|TRBD2
TGCAGTGCTAGAGTTCTCCCTATAGCGGGACGAACAGATACGCAGTATTTT
CSARVLPIAGRTDTQYF
>TRBJ2-2|TRBV7-8|many|-
TGTGCCAGCGAGGGGATCACCGGGGAGCTGTTTTTT
CASEGITGELFF
>TRBJ1-2|TRBV4-1|-|-
TGCGCCAGCAGCTTCCCAGGACAGTCGAACTATGGCTACACCTTC
CASSFPGQSNYGYTF
>TRBJ1-6|TRBV4-1|many|-
TGCGCCAGCAGCCCCGAGGTCTCAAGGATATATAGTTCACCCCTCCACTTT
CASSPEVSRIYSSPLHF
>TRBJ1-1|TRBV5-1|-|-
TGCGCCAGCAGCTTGGGGGACACCTCGAACACTGAAGCTTTCTTT
CASSLGDTSNTEAFF
>TRBJ2-1|TRBV5-1|few|TRBD2
TGCGCCAGCAGCTTGGACGTAGCGGGAGTTTCAAATGAGCAGTTCTTC
CASSLDVAGVSNEQFF
>TRBJ1-5|TRBV12-3/TRBV12-4|many|-
TGTGCCAGCAGTGAGGACAGCCTCAATCAGCCCCAGCATTTT
CASSEDSLNQPQHF
>TRBJ2-7|TRBV20-1|-|TRBD2
TGCAGTGCTTTCGGGACTAGCGGGAGCCTAGGGGAGCAGTACTTC
CSAFGTSGSLGEQYF
>TRBJ2-3|TRBV12-3/TRBV12-4|few|-
TGTGCCAGCAGTCGAGGAGCAGTTCGTAGCACAGATACGCAGTATTTT
CASSRGAVRSTDTQYF
>TRBJ1-1|TRBV5-1|few|TRBD1
TGCGCCAGCAGAATTCTGGGACAGGGAGTCACTGAAGCTTTCTTT
CASRILGQGVTEAFF
>TRBJ2-1|TRBV12-3/TRBV12-4|few|TRBD2
TGTGCCAGCAGTTTCGGGCTAGCGGGGATAGAAAGTACGAATGAGCAGTTCTTC
CASSFGLAGIESTNEQFF
>TRBJ2-7|TRBV6-1|many|-
TGTGCCAGCAGCAGAACAGGGTCCCACGAGCAGTACTTC
CASSRTGSHEQYF
>TRBJ2-2|TRBV3-1|-|TRBD2
TGTGCCAGCAGCCGAGGACGCGGGAGGGGGAACACCGGGGAGCTGTTTTTT
CASSRGRGRGNTGELFF
>TRBJ1-1|TRBV20-1|-|-
TGCAGTGCTAGAGATCCCGGAACCGCTGAAGCTTTCTTT
CSARDPGTAEAFF
>TRBJ2-1|TRBV4-2|many|TRBD1
TGTGCCAGCAGCGGACAGGGACAGTCCTACAATGAGCAGTTCTTC
CASSGQGQSYNEQFF
>TRBJ2-1|TRBV6-1|many|TRBD1
TGTGCCAGCAGTATCGGACAGGGATGGAATGAGCAGTTCTTC
CASSIGQGWNEQFF
>TRBJ1-1|TRBV20-1|many|-
TGCAGTGCTACCCCGCCTGGGAACACTGAAGCTTTCTTT
CSATPPGNTEAFF
>TRBJ2-1|TRBV7-7|many|-
TGTGCCAGCAGCTTGGACCCCGCCTCCGGTGAGCAGTTCTTC
CASSLDPASGEQFF
>TRBJ2-3|TRBV7-7|many|TRBD2
TGTGCCAGCAGCCCAGATAGCGGGGCAAATACAGATACGCAGTATTTT
CASSPDSGANTDTQYF
>TRBJ2-1|TRBV10-3|many|-
TGTGCCACCCGGGACGCCCCGAGTGATGAGCAGTTCTTC
CATRDAPSDEQFF
>TRBJ2-3|TRBV27|-|TRBD1
TGTGCCAGCAGTTTACGGACAGGGAGCGCAGATACGCAGTATTTT
CASSLRTGSADTQYF
>TRBJ2-2|TRBV12-3/TRBV12-4|many|TRBD2
TGTGCCAGCAGTTTCGCGACTAGCTATACAGATAACACCGGGGAGCTGTTTTTT
CASSFATSYTDNTGELFF
>TRBJ2-7|TRBV3-1|-|TRBD2
TGTGCCAGCAGCCCCAGGCGGACTAGCGGGAGGGAGCAGTACTTC
CASSPRRTSGREQYF
>TRBJ2-2|TRBV7-9|many|TRBD1
TGTGCCAGCAGCTCCTCCCTGGGACAGTTGAACACCGGGGAGCTGTTTTTT
CASSSSLGQLNTGELFF
>TRBJ2-1|TRBV5-1|-|TRBD2
TGCGCCAGCAGCTTGGGAGCGGGAGGCGCTCGCAATGAGCAGTTCTTC
CASSLGAGGARNEQFF